This entry is about one T cell receptor beta chain. Germline CDR1 is SGHRS and CDR2 is YFSETQ. The V end lost 0 bases, the J end lost 0 bases, and 15 bases lay between the germline ends. The CDR3 contains 17 residues. This sample is drawn from a study of blood T cell repertoires in COVID-19. The overall study: Material from acute and convalescent COVID-19 was sourced from the United States, Italy and Spain. T cells, B-cell-depleted T cells, or PBMCs supplied cDNA or gDNA.

As handled by the study authors: By means of reference gene primer amplification, nucleated cell counts were estimated. TCRdb's copy holds only in-frame clones and misses some; the assay was immunoSEQ multiplex PCR. Clone size and V and J calls were adopted from that table, with D and trimming inferred from the DNA. The repertoire has more than 95,000 clones, more than 75% of them found once; the top ten carry about 1.5%. The receptor was derived from a human donor in a cohort sampled during active COVID-19. J is TRBJ1-2 and V is TRBV5-1; TRBD1 is a possible D gene (5 bases). The material sequenced was peripheral blood. The CDR3 coding sequence is TGCGCCAGCAGCTTGGTTGGAGAAGGGGCCGCTAACTATGGCTACACCTTC. Amino acid sequence: CASSLVGEGAANYGYTF.